This is a list of T cell receptor beta chains from one sample in a study of blood T cells in healthy people across ages. TCRdb re-derived calls from the 5' RACE reads in MiXCR, one entry per CDR3 protein. The sample consists of 1.5 million to 2 million distinct CDR3 sequences, roughly a third of them appearing once. Sequencing was carried out using blood. These receptors were obtained from a woman in her twenties or thirties in good health. Each CDR3 is given with its conserved first and last residue. D genes are given only for firm matches. Clone size is shown for a subset of rows, as once, few, many or a class of expanded clone.

size: many; J: TRBJ2-1; D: NA; V: TRBV12-3/TRBV12-4; DNA: TGTGCCAGCAGCCCTGTTGGTCGGACCGGGAATGAGCAGTTCTTC; CDR3: CASSPVGRTGNEQFF
size: few; J: TRBJ2-7; D: TRBD1; V: TRBV11-2; DNA: TGTGCCAGCAGCTTATGGGGACAGGGGCTTGACGAGCAGTACTTC; CDR3: CASSLWGQGLDEQYF
size: NA; J: TRBJ2-3; D: NA; V: TRBV20-1; DNA: TGCAGTGAGGTCCGAAGGGGCACAGATACGCAGTATTTT; CDR3: CSEVRRGTDTQYF
size: NA; J: TRBJ1-2; D: TRBD1; V: TRBV7-4; DNA: TGTGCCAGCAGCTTACTTCCGGACAGGGTGGTAGAGGGCCGAAAGAGGCCTGCCCCTGGGGGCTACACCTTC; CDR3: CASSLLPDRVVEGRKRPAPGGYTF
size: many; J: TRBJ2-7; D: NA; V: TRBV20-1; DNA: TGCAGTGCACCCGACCGTTCCTACGAGCAGTACTTC; CDR3: CSAPDRSYEQYF
size: few; J: TRBJ2-7; D: TRBD1; V: TRBV5-1; DNA: TGCGCCAGCAGCCCGGGACAGGGGTCGTACTTC; CDR3: CASSPGQGSYF
size: NA; J: TRBJ2-7; D: NA; V: TRBV7-8; DNA: TGTGCCAGCAGCCTAAGAAAATTGGCCATACCCACCTACGAGCAGTACTTC; CDR3: CASSLRKLAIPTYEQYF
size: few; J: TRBJ2-1; D: TRBD2; V: TRBV6-1; DNA: TGTGCCAGCAGTAAACTAGCGGGGGTCCACAATGAGCAGTTCTTC; CDR3: CASSKLAGVHNEQFF
size: NA; J: TRBJ1-2; D: TRBD1; V: TRBV20-1; DNA: TGCAGTGCTAGAGATGCAGGACAGGGATATGGCTACACCTTC; CDR3: CSARDAGQGYGYTF
size: few; J: TRBJ2-2; D: TRBD1; V: TRBV7-2; DNA: TGTGCCAGCAGCTTAGGGGGTGGGGGACAGTACACCGGGGAGCTGTTTTTT; CDR3: CASSLGGGGQYTGELFF
size: NA; J: TRBJ1-2; D: NA; V: TRBV6-6; DNA: TGTGCCACCCAGTTCGGGACAAAAAACTATGGCTACACCTTC; CDR3: CATQFGTKNYGYTF
size: NA; J: TRBJ2-6; D: TRBD2; V: TRBV4-1; DNA: TGCGCCAGCAGCCAATCACGGGCGCGGGAGGGAAATTCTGGGGCCAACGTCCTGACTTTC; CDR3: CASSQSRAREGNSGANVLTF
size: few; J: TRBJ2-7; D: TRBD2; V: TRBV10-1; DNA: TGCGCCAGCAGGAGAGGATGGCTAGCGGGGGGACCTAAAATTTCCTACGAGCAGTACTTC; CDR3: CASRRGWLAGGPKISYEQYF
size: NA; J: TRBJ2-1; D: NA; V: TRBV5-1; DNA: TGCGCCAGCAGCTTGGGTGGCAGGGGTCCGGGTGAGCAGTTCTTC; CDR3: CASSLGGRGPGEQFF
size: many; J: TRBJ2-7; D: NA; V: TRBV5-6; DNA: TGTGCCAGCAGCTTGGCCGAGACTAGGAACTACGAGCAGTACTTC; CDR3: CASSLAETRNYEQYF
size: NA; J: TRBJ2-5; D: NA; V: TRBV14; DNA: TGTGCCAGCAGCCAAAGACGGGCGGGAGAGACCCAGTACTTC; CDR3: CASSQRRAGETQYF
size: NA; J: TRBJ1-2; D: NA; V: TRBV7-2; DNA: TGTGCCAGCAGCTTAGCGCAGGGATTTGGACCGGAAGGCTACACCTTC; CDR3: CASSLAQGFGPEGYTF
size: NA; J: TRBJ1-2; D: NA; V: TRBV5-1; DNA: TGCGCCAGCAGCTTGACCTCCGGTGGCTACACCTTC; CDR3: CASSLTSGGYTF
size: NA; J: TRBJ2-1; D: NA; V: TRBV4-2; DNA: TGTGCCAGCAGCCAAGCAGGAGCGCCCGGTTTTGTCGATGAGCAGTTCTTC; CDR3: CASSQAGAPGFVDEQFF
size: NA; J: TRBJ2-7; D: NA; V: TRBV7-9; DNA: TGTGCCAGCAGCTTAGCTTCCGGGGTCTGCTACGAGCAGTACTTC; CDR3: CASSLASGVCYEQYF
size: few; J: TRBJ1-2; D: TRBD1; V: TRBV3-1; DNA: TGTGCCAGCAGCCAGGCCGACAGGGGGAACTATGGCTACACCTTC; CDR3: CASSQADRGNYGYTF
size: NA; J: TRBJ1-2; D: NA; V: TRBV7-3; DNA: TGTGCCAGCAGCTTCCCCGGGGGCCTGATTGAGGGCTACACCTTC; CDR3: CASSFPGGLIEGYTF
size: NA; J: TRBJ2-7; D: NA; V: TRBV24-1; DNA: TGTGCCACCAGTGGTCTAGATCCCTACGAGCAGTACTTC; CDR3: CATSGLDPYEQYF
size: few; J: TRBJ2-7; D: NA; V: TRBV5-4; DNA: TGTGCCAGCAGCGAACAACAGGGACACTACGAGCAGTACTTC; CDR3: CASSEQQGHYEQYF
size: NA; J: TRBJ2-6; D: TRBD1; V: TRBV20-1; DNA: TGCAGTGCTAGACAGGGGGCAAGAGGGGCCAACGTCCTGACTTTC; CDR3: CSARQGARGANVLTF
size: NA; J: TRBJ2-7; D: NA; V: TRBV4-1; DNA: TGCGCCAGCAGCCAAGGGTTAGGGGAGTCCTACGAGCAGTACTTC; CDR3: CASSQGLGESYEQYF
size: many; J: TRBJ2-7; D: TRBD2; V: TRBV6-4; DNA: TGTGCCAGCAGTGTAGCGGGAGATAGCTCCTACGAGCAGTACTTC; CDR3: CASSVAGDSSYEQYF
size: NA; J: TRBJ2-5; D: TRBD2; V: TRBV7-2; DNA: TGTGCCAGCAGCTCGCTCAACCGGGACTACCGCCAAGAGACCCAGTACTTC; CDR3: CASSSLNRDYRQETQYF
size: NA; J: TRBJ2-1; D: NA; V: TRBV30; DNA: TGTGCCTGGAGTGGGGAACACAATGAGCAGTTCTTC; CDR3: CAWSGEHNEQFF